What follows are 31 T cell receptor beta chains derived from one specimen sequenced in a study of shared clonotypes between healthy human individuals. Assay: immunoSEQ multiplex PCR; the TCRdb copy retains only in-frame clones and omits some. The sample consists of roughly 2 million clones, approximately 96% of them appearing once. Material: naive CD4+ T cells sorted from blood. Documented subset: CD45RA+ positively selected. The receptors were sampled from a man aged 18-30 years in good health.

This chain links TRBV9 with TRBJ2-7; D is uncertain. Germline lookup yields CDR1 SGDLS and CDR2 YYNGEE. Trimming cost V 3 bases and J 7 bases, with 20 bases left between them. The CDR3 covers 15 residues. CDR3 DNA: TGTGCCAGCAGCGCTCCGGTCGTGTCCGGACCTGAGCAGTACTTC. Residues: CASSAPVVSGPEQYF.

CDR3 sequence: CASSVLAGGSYEQFF. CDR3 nucleotide sequence: TGTGCCAGCAGTGTTCTAGCGGGGGGGAGCTATGAGCAGTTCTTC. V usage is TRBV6-1 and J usage is TRBJ2-1; 12 bases are shared with TRBD2. Trimming took 4 bases from V and 8 from J; bases not matched to a gene: 6. Germline loops: CDR1 MNHNS, CDR2 SASEGT. The CDR3 is 15 residues long.

This sequence joins TRBV6-1 and TRBJ2-1, with D unclear. Trimming stripped 1 base from V and 6 bases from J, with 13 bases between. Looked up from germline, CDR1 is MNHNS and CDR2 is SASEGT. CDR3 length: 15 residues. CDR3 region: CASSEEVHGSNEQFF. As DNA, the CDR3 is TGTGCCAGCAGTGAAGAGGTTCACGGTAGCAATGAGCAGTTCTTC.

J is TRBJ1-2 and V is TRBV15; D gene ambiguous. V lost 1 base and J 6 bases, leaving 9 bases between the germline ends. The CDR3 length is 13 residues. Per the germline V gene, CDR1 is LNHNV and CDR2 is YYDKDF (reference sequence). The CDR3 region has the DNA TGTGCCACCAGCAGAGGTCTTAATGATGGCTACACCTTC. Translated: CATSRGLNDGYTF.

The chain's CDR3 is CASSLEAGVNQPQHF. Written as DNA, the CDR3 is TGTGCCAGCAGCTTAGAGGCAGGGGTTAATCAGCCCCAGCATTTT. The chain employs TRBV7-2 and TRBJ1-5; D perhaps matches TRBD1 (6 bases). Germline-derived CDR1 and CDR2 are SGHTA and FQGNSA. The CDR3 is 15 amino acids. Between the trimmed V and J ends, which lost 1 base and 4 bases, there was a span of 11 bases.

The chain couples TRBV6-6 to TRBJ2-3, with 7 bases matching TRBD1. V lost 4 bases and J lost 12; bases outside the gene matches: 7. The germline V gene encodes CDR1 MNHNY and CDR2 SVGAGI (reference sequence). CDR3 length equals 12 residues. The CDR3 loop reads CASSFPGTDQYF. The CDR3 nucleotides read TGTGCCAGCAGTTTTCCCGGGACAGACCAGTATTTT.

This chain joins TRBV5-1 and TRBJ2-3; a weak D match, TRBD2 (5 bases). The V and J ends lost 4 bases and 3 bases respectively, with 9 bases between them. Germline values: CDR1 SGHRS, CDR2 YFSETQ. There are 13 residues in the CDR3. The CDR3 region is CASSLRETDTQYF. The CDR3 DNA follows: TGCGCCAGCAGCCTTCGGGAAACAGATACGCAGTATTTT. The full variable domain, completed using reference TRBV5-1 and TRBJ2-3, is KAGVTQTPRYLIKTRGQQVTLSCSPISGHRSVSWYQQTPGQGLQFLFEYFSETQRNKGNFPGRFSGRQFSNSRSEMNVSTLELGDSALYLCASSLRETDTQYFGPGTRLTVL.

The J gene is TRBJ2-7, the V gene TRBV7-2; tentative D call: TRBD2 (5 bases). The CDR3 sequence is 15 residues long. The V gene lost 1 base and the J gene lost 1 base, with 11 bases spanning the gap. Looked up from germline, CDR1 is SGHTA and CDR2 is FQGNSA. The CDR3 sequence: CASSLVASVSYEQYF. The DNA for the CDR3 is TGTGCCAGCAGCTTAGTAGCGTCGGTATCCTACGAGCAGTACTTC.

The rearrangement joins TRBV6-5 to TRBJ2-2; no reliable D call. This CDR3 has 14 amino acids. Germline V gene data show CDR1 as MNHEY and CDR2 as SVGAGI. The V and J ends lost 6 bases and 1 base respectively, with 9 bases between them. CDR3 residues: CASRGSGNTGELFF. The CDR3 nucleotides read TGTGCCAGCAGGGGGTCGGGGAACACCGGGGAGCTGTTTTTT.

The chain is built from TRBV4-1 and TRBJ2-7; 7 bases line up with TRBD2. Trimming cost V 1 base and J 6 bases; bases outside gene matches: 6. CDR1 is MGHRA, CDR2 YSYEKL, per germline. The CDR3 runs to 14 residues. This CDR3 is CASSQVGGLGEQYF. CDR3 in DNA: TGCGCCAGCAGCCAAGTGGGAGGGTTAGGCGAGCAGTACTTC.

The chain uses TRBV25-1 and TRBJ2-1; 7 bases fit TRBD2. Per germline, CDR1 MGHDK and CDR2 SYGVNS. J lost 2 bases, V lost 6 bases, and 4 bases had no gene match. The CDR3 has 14 amino acids. The CDR3 DNA reads TGTGCCAGCAGGGGACTAATACCCTACAATGAGCAGTTCTTC. It specifies CASRGLIPYNEQFF.

The rearrangement uses TRBV30 and TRBJ1-1; 7 bases are shared with TRBD1. The germline CDR1 and CDR2 sequences are GTSNPN and SVGIG (reference sequence). CDR3 length: 13 amino acids. J lost 1 base, V lost 4 bases, and 3 bases had no gene match. This CDR3 reads CAWTGGKNTEAFF. The CDR3 nucleotides are TGTGCCTGGACAGGGGGAAAGAACACTGAAGCTTTCTTT.

The chain carries TRBV6-1 and TRBJ2-4; D unresolved. From germline, CDR1 is MNHNS and CDR2 SASEGT. CDR3 length equals 12 residues. The CDR3 nucleotides read TGTGAAGTCCGGGCCTCTAAGGACATTCAGTACTTC. It encodes CEVRASKDIQYF.

The chain couples TRBV10-3 to TRBJ1-4, with D hard to call. The length of the CDR3 is 15 residues. Germline V gives CDR1 ENHRY, CDR2 SYGVKD. The ends were cut back, 6 bases at V and 0 bases at J, with 11 bases in the middle. The chain's CDR3 is CAIRDSYATNEKLFF. The CDR3 DNA reads TGTGCCATCAGGGATAGCTACGCAACTAATGAAAAACTGTTTTTT.

The chain recombines TRBV7-2 with TRBJ2-3, with TRBD2 matching 8 bases. V lost 5 bases, J lost 0 bases, and 7 bases stayed unmatched. The germline V gene encodes CDR1 SGHTA and CDR2 FQGNSA. This CDR3 comprises 16 residues. CDR3 region: CASSAVAGSSTDTQYF. CDR3 coding DNA: TGTGCCAGCAGCGCCGTAGCGGGAAGTAGCACAGATACGCAGTATTTT.

The CDR3 spells CASSRLAGGQDTQYF. Here the CDR3 DNA reads TGTGCCAGCAGCCGCCTAGCGGGGGGTCAAGATACGCAGTATTTT. The chain uses TRBV5-6 and TRBJ2-3, with 11 positions matching TRBD2. The CDR3 runs to 15 residues. Germline-derived CDR1 and CDR2 are SGHDT and YYEEEE. V lost 4 bases, J lost 5 bases, and 6 bases stayed unmatched.

This clone was observed a single time. CDR3 bases: TGTGCCAGCAGTTACGGGGGCGCGTACGGAAACACCATATATTTT. It specifies CASSYGGAYGNTIYF. The chain is built from TRBV6-6 and TRBJ1-3; D perhaps matches TRBD1 (6 bases). V was pared by 2 bases and J by 4 bases, with 12 bases between. This CDR3 is 15 amino acids long. The germline V gene encodes CDR1 MNHNY and CDR2 SVGAGI (reference sequence).

CDR3 protein: CASSLRREVYNEQFF. In DNA form, the CDR3 reads TGTGCCAGCAGCTTACGGCGGGAGGTGTACAATGAGCAGTTCTTC. This chain uses TRBV7-2 with TRBJ2-1, with TRBD2 matching over 8 bases. V shed 2 bases, J shed 4 bases, and the junction held 4 bases outside the gene matches. There are 15 residues in the CDR3. In germline, CDR1 is SGHTA, CDR2 FQGNSA.

The chain recombines TRBV5-1 with TRBJ1-3, with D tentatively TRBD1 (5 bases). The CDR3 is 17 amino acids. CDR1 is SGHRS and CDR2 is YFSETQ in the germline V gene. Deletions cut 2 bases from V and 0 bases from J, with 15 bases between. The CDR3 protein is CASSLEGPTNSGNTIYF. CDR3 in DNA: TGCGCCAGCAGCTTAGAGGGGCCAACTAACTCTGGAAACACCATATATTTT.

This sequence joins TRBV30 and TRBJ1-2; D is uncertain. Germline CDR1 GTSNPN, CDR2 SVGIG (reference sequence). V was shortened by 0 bases and J by 4 bases, with 15 bases between the two germline ends. The CDR3 totals 15 residues. The CDR3: CAWSVREMRTYGYTF. CDR3 nucleotide sequence: TGTGCCTGGAGTGTACGGGAGATGAGGACCTATGGCTACACCTTC.

V is TRBV7-8 and J is TRBJ1-5; the D is unclear. CDR1 and CDR2 (germline): SGHVS, FQNEAQ. Trimming removed 1 base at V and 7 bases at J, with 8 bases between. The CDR3 extends over 13 amino acids. CDR3 protein: CASSLDFSQPQHF. CDR3 DNA sequence: TGTGCCAGCAGCTTAGATTTCAGCCAGCCCCAGCATTTT.

The chain couples TRBV2 to TRBJ1-2; a weak D match, TRBD1 (6 bases). Trimming removed 6 bases at V and 0 bases at J, with 14 bases between. CDR3 length: 15 residues. CDR1 SNHLY and CDR2 FYNNEI come from the germline V gene. The CDR3 region has the DNA TGTGCCAGCAGGCCTAACGGGACACCTAACTATGGCTACACCTTC. Translating it yields CASRPNGTPNYGYTF.

The V and J genes are TRBV10-3 and TRBJ2-3; 7 bases match TRBD2. This CDR3 spans 16 amino acids. Germline V gives CDR1 ENHRY, CDR2 SYGVKD. J gave up 5 bases and V 3 bases, and 11 bases lay outside the gene matches. CDR3 nucleotides: TGTGCCATCAGTGATGGGGGGGGAAGCCTTAGAGATACGCAGTATTTT. Encoded protein: CAISDGGGSLRDTQYF.

V usage is TRBV9 and J usage is TRBJ2-7, with 9 bases matching TRBD2. V lost 10 bases and J lost 6; bases outside the gene matches: 14. From germline, CDR1 is SGDLS and CDR2 YYNGEE. The CDR3 has 14 amino acids. The DNA of the CDR3 is TGTGCCGGGATCGGTAGCGGGAGAACGCGCGAGCAGTACTTC. Its translation is CAGIGSGRTREQYF.

The chain couples TRBV5-4 to TRBJ2-5; 9 bases match TRBD1. The trim removed 4 bases at V and 7 bases at J, leaving 17 bases unmatched. The germline V gene has CDR1 SGHNT and CDR2 YYREEE (reference sequence). CDR3 length: 17 amino acids. In DNA form, the CDR3 reads TGTGCCAGCAGCCCGTCGTCCCGGGACAGGGTTGTGGGGACCCAGTACTTC. This translates into CASSPSSRDRVVGTQYF.

The chain is built from TRBV11-3 and TRBJ2-1, with a weak D call TRBD2 (6 bases). Germline lookup yields CDR1 SGHNT and CDR2 YENEEA. The CDR3 consists of 14 residues. With 1 base removed from V and 8 bases from J, the gap between germline ends came to 12 bases. The CDR3 here is CASSLGLVGDEQFF. CDR3 DNA: TGTGCCAGCAGCTTAGGACTAGTTGGAGATGAGCAGTTCTTC. Supplemented by reference TRBV11-3 and TRBJ2-1, the full variable domain reads EAGVVQSPRYKIIEKKQPVAFWCNPISGHNTLYWYLQNLGQGPELLIRYENEEAVDDSQLPKDRFSAERLKGVDSTLKIQPAELGDSAVYLCASSLGLVGDEQFFGPGTRLTVL.

This clone has just one count. The gene calls are TRBV28 and TRBJ2-7; D possibly uses TRBD1 or TRBD2 (5 bases each). V was pared by 4 bases and J by 3 bases, with 16 bases between. Germline assignment: CDR1 MDHEN and CDR2 SYDVKM. The CDR3 loop spans 15 amino acids. The CDR3 loop is CASSWGLRADYEQYF. In nucleotides, the CDR3 is TGTGCCAGCAGTTGGGGGTTAAGAGCGGACTACGAGCAGTACTTC.

In this sample, this clone turned up once. V and J are TRBV11-2 and TRBJ2-5; perhaps TRBD2 as D (6 bases). Germline V gene lookup returns CDR1 SGHAT and CDR2 FQNNGV. The V end lost 5 bases, the J end lost 4 bases, and 17 bases lay between the germline ends. The CDR3 runs to 15 residues. CDR3 loop: CASSPATSPRETQYF. The CDR3 bases are TGTGCCAGCAGCCCAGCGACTAGTCCCCGAGAGACCCAGTACTTC.

The CDR3 is CASSLGATYNSPLHF. Written as DNA, the CDR3 is TGTGCCAGCAGCTTAGGGGCCACGTATAATTCACCCCTCCACTTT. The V call is TRBV7-2, the J call TRBJ1-6; the D is unclear. Germline-derived CDR1 and CDR2 are SGHTA and FQGNSA. V lost 1 base, J lost 4 bases, and 8 bases lay in between. The CDR3 runs to 15 residues.

This chain joins TRBV10-3 and TRBJ2-3; tentative D call: TRBD2 (6 bases). This CDR3 comprises 12 residues. V lost 11 bases and J 3 bases, leaving 12 bases between the germline ends. From germline, CDR1 is ENHRY and CDR2 SYGVKD. Here the CDR3 reads CAYGTGTDTQYF. The CDR3, as DNA: TGTGCCTACGGGACTGGGACAGATACGCAGTATTTT.

The chain joins TRBV2 to TRBJ1-5; 7 bases fit TRBD1. V shed 3 bases and J 7 bases; nucleotides not matched to a gene: 6. This CDR3 has 14 amino acids. Germline values: CDR1 SNHLY, CDR2 FYNNEI. The CDR3 bases are TGTGCCAGCAGTGACGAGGGGGCAGGCCAGCCCCAGCATTTT. This sequence encodes CASSDEGAGQPQHF.